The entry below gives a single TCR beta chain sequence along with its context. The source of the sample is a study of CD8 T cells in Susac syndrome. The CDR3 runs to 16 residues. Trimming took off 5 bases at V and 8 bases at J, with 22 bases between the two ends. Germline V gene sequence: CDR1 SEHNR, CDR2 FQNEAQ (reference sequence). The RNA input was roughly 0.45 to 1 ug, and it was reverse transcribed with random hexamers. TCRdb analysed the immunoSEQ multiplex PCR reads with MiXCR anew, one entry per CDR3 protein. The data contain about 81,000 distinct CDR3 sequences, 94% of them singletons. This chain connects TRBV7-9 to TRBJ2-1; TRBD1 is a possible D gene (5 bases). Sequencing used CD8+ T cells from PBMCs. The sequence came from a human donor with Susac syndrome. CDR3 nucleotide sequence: TGTGCCAGCAGCAACCTCCGGGCCACTCTAGGGGATGAGCAGTTCTTC. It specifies CASSNLRATLGDEQFF.